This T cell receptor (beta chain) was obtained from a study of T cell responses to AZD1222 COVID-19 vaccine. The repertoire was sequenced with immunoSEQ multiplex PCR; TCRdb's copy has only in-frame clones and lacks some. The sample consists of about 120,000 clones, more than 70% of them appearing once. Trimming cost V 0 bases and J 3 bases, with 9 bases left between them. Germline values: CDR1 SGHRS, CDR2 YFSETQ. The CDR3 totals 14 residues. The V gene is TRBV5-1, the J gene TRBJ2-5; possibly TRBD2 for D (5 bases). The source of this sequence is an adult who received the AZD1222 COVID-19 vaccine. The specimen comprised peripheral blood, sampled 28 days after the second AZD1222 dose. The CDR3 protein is CASSLGREKETQYF. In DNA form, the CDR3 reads TGCGCCAGCAGCTTGGGACGGGAAAAAGAGACCCAGTACTTC.